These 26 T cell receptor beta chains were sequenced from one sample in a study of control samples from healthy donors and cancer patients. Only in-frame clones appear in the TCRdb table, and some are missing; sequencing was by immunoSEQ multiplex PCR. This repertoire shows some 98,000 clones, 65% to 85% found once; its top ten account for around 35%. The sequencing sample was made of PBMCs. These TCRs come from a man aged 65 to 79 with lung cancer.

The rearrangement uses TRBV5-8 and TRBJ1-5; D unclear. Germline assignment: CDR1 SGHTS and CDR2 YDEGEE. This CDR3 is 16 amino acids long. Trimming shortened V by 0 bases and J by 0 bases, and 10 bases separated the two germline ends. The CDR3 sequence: CASSLGRALSNQPQHF. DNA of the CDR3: TGTGCCAGCAGCTTGGGGAGGGCTCTTAGCAATCAGCCCCAGCATTTT.

Here the CDR3 DNA reads TGTGCCAGCAGCGTAGGAGGGACATCAAATGAAAAACTGTTTTTT. Its protein product is CASSVGGTSNEKLFF. The chain couples TRBV9 to TRBJ1-4; possible D gene TRBD1, 6 bases. V lost 0 bases to trimming and J lost 5 bases, with 11 bases between them. The V gene's germline CDR1 is SGDLS and CDR2 YYNGEE. This CDR3 spans 15 amino acids.

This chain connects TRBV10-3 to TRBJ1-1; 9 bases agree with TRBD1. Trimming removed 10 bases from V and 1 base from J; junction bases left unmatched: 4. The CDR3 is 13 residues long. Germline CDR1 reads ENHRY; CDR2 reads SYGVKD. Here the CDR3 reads CATRTGENTEAFF. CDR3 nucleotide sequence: TGTGCCACGCGGACAGGGGAGAACACTGAAGCTTTCTTT.

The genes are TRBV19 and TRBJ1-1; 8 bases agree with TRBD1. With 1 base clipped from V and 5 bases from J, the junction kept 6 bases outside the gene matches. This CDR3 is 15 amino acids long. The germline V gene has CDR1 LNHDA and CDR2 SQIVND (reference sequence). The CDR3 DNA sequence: TGTGCCAGTAGTATAGGAGGACAGGGCCAAACTGAAGCTTTCTTT. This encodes CASSIGGQGQTEAFF.

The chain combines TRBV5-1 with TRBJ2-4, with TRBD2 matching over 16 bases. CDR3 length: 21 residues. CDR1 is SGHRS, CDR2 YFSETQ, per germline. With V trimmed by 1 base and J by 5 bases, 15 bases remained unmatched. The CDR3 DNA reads TGCGCCAGCAGCTTGAATACCGTCGCTGGGACTAGCGGGGGGGCCCAAAACATTCAGTACTTC. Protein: CASSLNTVAGTSGGAQNIQYF.

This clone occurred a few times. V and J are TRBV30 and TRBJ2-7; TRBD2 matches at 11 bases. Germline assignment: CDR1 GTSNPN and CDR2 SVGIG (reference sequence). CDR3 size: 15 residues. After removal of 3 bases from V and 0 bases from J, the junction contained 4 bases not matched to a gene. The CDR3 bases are TGTGCCTGGAGCTACGGACTAGCGGGCTCCTACGAGCAGTACTTC. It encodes CAWSYGLAGSYEQYF.

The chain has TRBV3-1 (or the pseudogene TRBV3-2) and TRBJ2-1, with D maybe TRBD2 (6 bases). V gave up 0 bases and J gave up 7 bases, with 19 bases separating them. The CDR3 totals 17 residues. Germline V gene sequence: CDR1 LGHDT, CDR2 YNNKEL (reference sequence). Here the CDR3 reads CASSQDSLWGTGNEQFF. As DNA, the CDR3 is TGTGCCAGCAGCCAAGATTCTTTATGGGGGACTGGGAATGAGCAGTTCTTC.

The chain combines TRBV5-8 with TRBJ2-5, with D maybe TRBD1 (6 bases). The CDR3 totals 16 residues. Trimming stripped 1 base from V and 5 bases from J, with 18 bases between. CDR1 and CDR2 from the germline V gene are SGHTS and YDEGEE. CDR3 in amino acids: CASSLPGASSSETQYF. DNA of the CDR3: TGTGCCAGCAGCTTGCCAGGGGCGTCGAGTTCGGAGACCCAGTACTTC.

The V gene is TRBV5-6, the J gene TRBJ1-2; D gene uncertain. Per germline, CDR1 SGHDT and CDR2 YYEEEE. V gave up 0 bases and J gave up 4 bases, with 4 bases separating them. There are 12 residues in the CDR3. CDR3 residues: CASSLEVYGYTF. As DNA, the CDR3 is TGTGCCAGCAGCTTGGAGGTCTATGGCTACACCTTC.

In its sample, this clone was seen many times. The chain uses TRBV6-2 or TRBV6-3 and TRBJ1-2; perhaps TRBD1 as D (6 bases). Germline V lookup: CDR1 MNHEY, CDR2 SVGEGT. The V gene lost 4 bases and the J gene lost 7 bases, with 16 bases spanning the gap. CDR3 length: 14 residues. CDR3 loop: CASSSGGPPRGYTF. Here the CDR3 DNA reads TGTGCCAGCAGTTCCGGGGGCCCCCCGCGTGGCTACACCTTC.

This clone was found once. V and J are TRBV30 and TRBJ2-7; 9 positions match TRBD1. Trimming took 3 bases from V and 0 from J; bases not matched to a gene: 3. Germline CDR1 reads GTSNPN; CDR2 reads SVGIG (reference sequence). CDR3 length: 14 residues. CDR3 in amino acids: CAWRGQGGSYEQYF. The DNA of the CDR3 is TGTGCCTGGAGGGGACAGGGAGGCTCCTACGAGCAGTACTTC.

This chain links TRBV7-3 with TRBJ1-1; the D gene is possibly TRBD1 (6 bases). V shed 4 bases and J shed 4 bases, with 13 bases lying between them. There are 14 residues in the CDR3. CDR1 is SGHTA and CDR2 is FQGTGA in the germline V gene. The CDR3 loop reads CASSYLTRGTEAFF. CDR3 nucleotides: TGTGCCAGCAGCTATCTAACCAGGGGCACTGAAGCTTTCTTT.

This chain's CDR3 is CASGRTENQPQHF. CDR3 in DNA: TGTGCTAGTGGTCGGACAGAAAATCAGCCCCAGCATTTT. This sequence joins TRBV12-5 and TRBJ1-5; D is possibly TRBD1 (6 bases). Germline V gene lookup returns CDR1 LGHNT and CDR2 FRNRAP. Trimming removed 5 bases at V and 4 bases at J, with 9 bases between. The CDR3 is made up of 13 amino acids. The variable domain in full, with the rest retrieved from reference TRBV12-5 and TRBJ1-5, is DARVTQTPRHKVTEMGQEVTMRCQPILGHNTVFWYRQTMMQGLELLAYFRNRAPLDDSGMPKDRFSAEMPDATLATLKIQPSEPRDSAVYFCASGRTENQPQHFGDGTRLSIL.

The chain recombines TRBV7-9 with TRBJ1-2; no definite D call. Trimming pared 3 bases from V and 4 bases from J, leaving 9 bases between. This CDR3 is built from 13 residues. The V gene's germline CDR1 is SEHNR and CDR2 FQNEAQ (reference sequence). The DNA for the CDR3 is TGTGCCAGCAGCTTGATTTCCATCTATGGCTACACCTTC. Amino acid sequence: CASSLISIYGYTF. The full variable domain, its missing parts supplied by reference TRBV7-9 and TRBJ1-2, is DTGVSQNPRHKITKRGQNVTFRCDPISEHNRLYWYRQTLGQGPEFLTYFQNEAQLEKSRLLSDRFSAERPKGSFSTLEIQRTEQGDSAMYLCASSLISIYGYTFGSGTRLTVV.

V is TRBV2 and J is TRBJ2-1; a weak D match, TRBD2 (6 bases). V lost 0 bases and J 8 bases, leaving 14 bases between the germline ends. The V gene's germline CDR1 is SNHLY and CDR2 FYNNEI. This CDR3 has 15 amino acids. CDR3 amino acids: CASSEALARGDEQFF. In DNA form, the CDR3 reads TGTGCCAGCAGTGAAGCCCTAGCGCGGGGCGATGAGCAGTTCTTC.

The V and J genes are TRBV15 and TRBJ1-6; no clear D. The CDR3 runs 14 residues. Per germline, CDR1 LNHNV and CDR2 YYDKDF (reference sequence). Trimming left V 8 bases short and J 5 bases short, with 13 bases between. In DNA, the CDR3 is TGTGCCACCGGCCTGCGGAAGGATAATTCACCCCTCCACTTT. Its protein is CATGLRKDNSPLHF.

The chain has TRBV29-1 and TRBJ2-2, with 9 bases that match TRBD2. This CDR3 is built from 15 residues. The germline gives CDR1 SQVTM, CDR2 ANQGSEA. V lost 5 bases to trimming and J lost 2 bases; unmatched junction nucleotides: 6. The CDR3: CSVPAGGLNTGELFF. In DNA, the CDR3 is TGCAGCGTTCCTGCGGGGGGGCTTAACACCGGGGAGCTGTTTTTT.

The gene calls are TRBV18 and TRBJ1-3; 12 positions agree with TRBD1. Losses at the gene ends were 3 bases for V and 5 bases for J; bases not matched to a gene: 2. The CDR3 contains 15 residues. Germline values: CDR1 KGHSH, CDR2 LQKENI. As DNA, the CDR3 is TGTGCCAGCTCACCGGGACAGGGGGCCAGAAACACCATATATTTT. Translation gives CASSPGQGARNTIYF.

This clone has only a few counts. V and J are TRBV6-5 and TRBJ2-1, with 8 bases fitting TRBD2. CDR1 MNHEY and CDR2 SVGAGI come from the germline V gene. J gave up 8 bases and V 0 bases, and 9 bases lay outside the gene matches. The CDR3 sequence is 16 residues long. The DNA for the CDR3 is TGTGCCAGCAGTTACTCGAGCGGGGGCCTCAGGTATGAGCAGTTCTTC. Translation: CASSYSSGGLRYEQFF.

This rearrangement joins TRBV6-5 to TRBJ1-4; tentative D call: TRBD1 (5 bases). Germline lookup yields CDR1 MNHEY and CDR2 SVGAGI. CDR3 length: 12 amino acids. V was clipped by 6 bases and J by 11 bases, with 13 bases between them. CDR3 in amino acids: CASRIGREKLFF. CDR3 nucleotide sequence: TGTGCCAGCAGGATTGGCAGGGAGAAACTGTTTTTT.

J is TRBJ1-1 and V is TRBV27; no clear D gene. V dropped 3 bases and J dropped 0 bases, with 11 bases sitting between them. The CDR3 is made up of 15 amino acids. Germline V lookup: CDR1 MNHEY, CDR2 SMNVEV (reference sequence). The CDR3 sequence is CASSFNIKMNTEAFF. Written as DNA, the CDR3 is TGTGCCAGCAGTTTCAACATAAAGATGAACACTGAAGCTTTCTTT.

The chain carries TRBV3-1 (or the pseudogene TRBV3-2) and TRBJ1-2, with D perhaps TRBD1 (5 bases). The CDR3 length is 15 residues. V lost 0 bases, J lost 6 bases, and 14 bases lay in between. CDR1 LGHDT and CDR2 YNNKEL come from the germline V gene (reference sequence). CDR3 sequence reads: CASSQDLRQGNGYTF. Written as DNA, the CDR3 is TGTGCCAGCAGCCAAGATCTGCGGCAGGGAAATGGCTACACCTTC.

CDR3 DNA: TGTGCCAGTCAACGATCTGGGGCCAACGTCCTGACTTTC. The encoded protein is CASQRSGANVLTF. V gene TRBV6-5 combines with J gene TRBJ2-6; no definite D call. The V end lost 9 bases, the J end lost 1 base, and 7 bases lay between the germline ends. The CDR3 runs 13 residues. Germline CDR1 is MNHEY and CDR2 is SVGAGI.

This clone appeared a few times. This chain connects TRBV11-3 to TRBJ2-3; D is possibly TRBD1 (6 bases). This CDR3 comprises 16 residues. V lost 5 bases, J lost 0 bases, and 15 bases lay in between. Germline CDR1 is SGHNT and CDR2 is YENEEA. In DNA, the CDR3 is TGTGCCAGCAGCCCAGGGACAACTCTAAGCACAGATACGCAGTATTTT. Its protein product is CASSPGTTLSTDTQYF.

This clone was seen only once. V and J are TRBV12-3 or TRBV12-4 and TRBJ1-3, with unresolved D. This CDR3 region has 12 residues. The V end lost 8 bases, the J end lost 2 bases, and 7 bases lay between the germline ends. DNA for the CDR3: TGTGCCAGCCGGAATCCTGGAAACACCATATATTTT. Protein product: CASRNPGNTIYF.

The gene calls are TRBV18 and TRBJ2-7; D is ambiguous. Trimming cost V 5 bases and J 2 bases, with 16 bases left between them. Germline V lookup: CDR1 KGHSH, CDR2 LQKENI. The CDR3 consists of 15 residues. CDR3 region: CASSSWSYPAYEQYF. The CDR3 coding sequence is TGTGCCAGCTCAAGCTGGTCATACCCAGCCTACGAGCAGTACTTC.